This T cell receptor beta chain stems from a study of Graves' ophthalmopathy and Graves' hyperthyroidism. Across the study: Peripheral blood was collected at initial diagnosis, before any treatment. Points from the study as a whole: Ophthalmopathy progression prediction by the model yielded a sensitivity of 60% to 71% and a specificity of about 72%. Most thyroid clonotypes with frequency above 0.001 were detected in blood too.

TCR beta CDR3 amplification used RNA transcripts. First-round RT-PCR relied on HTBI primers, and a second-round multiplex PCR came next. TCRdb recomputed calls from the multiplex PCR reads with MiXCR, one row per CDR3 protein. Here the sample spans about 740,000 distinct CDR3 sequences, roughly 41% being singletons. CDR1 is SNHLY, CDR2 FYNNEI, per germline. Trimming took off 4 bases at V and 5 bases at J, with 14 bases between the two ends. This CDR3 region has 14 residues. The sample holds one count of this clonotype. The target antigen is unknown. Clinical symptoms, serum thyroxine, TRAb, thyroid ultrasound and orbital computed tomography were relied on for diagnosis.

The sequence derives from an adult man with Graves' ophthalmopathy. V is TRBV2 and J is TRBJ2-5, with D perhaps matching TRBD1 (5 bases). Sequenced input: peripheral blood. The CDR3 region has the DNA TGTGCCAGCAGTGGGGGAATCGCAGGGGAGACCCAGTACTTC. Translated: CASSGGIAGETQYF.